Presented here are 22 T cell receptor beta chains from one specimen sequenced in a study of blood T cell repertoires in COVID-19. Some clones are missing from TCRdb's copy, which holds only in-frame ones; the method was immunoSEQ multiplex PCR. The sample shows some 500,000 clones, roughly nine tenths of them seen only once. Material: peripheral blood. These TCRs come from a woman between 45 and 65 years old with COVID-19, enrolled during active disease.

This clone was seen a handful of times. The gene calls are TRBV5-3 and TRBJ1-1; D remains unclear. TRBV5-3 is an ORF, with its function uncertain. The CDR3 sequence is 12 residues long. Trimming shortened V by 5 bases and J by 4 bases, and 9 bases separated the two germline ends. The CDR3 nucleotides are TGTGCCAGAAGTGTGCGGGGCACTGAAGCTTTCTTT. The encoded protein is CARSVRGTEAFF.

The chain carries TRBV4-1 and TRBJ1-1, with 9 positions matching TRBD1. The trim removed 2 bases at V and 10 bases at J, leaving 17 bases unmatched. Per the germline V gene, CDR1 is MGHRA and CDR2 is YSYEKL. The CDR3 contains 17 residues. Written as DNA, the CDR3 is TGCGCCAGCAGCCAACTCGTCAGGACAGGGGCCTTCAAGGGAGCTTTCTTT. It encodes CASSQLVRTGAFKGAFF.

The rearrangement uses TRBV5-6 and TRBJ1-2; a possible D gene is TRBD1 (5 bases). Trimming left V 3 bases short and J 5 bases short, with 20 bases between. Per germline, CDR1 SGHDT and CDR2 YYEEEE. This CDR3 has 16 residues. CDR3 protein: CASSSGDLPLAYGYTF. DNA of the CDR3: TGTGCCAGCAGCTCGGGGGACCTACCGTTGGCATATGGCTACACCTTC.

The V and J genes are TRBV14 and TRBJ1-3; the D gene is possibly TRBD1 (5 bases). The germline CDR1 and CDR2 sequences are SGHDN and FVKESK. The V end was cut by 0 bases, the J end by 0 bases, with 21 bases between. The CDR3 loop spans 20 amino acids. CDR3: CASSQDAKTALEPSGNTIYF. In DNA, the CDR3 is TGTGCCAGCAGCCAAGATGCGAAGACAGCTCTAGAACCCTCTGGAAACACCATATATTTT.

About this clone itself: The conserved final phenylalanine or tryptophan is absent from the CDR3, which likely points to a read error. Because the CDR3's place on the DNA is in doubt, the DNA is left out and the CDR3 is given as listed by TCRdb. CDR3 sequence: CASLGHRS. The chain couples TRBV12-2 to TRBJ1-1; TRBD1 is the table's D call and was not checked against the DNA. TRBV12-2 is noted as a pseudogene. The CDR3 region is 8 residues in length, termini included.

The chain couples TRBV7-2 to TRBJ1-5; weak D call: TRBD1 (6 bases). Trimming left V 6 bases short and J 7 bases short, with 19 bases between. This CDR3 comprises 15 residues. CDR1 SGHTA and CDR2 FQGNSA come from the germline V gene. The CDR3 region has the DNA TGTGCCAGCAGTTTTACAGGACAGAGCTTCCAGCCCCAGCATTTT. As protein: CASSFTGQSFQPQHF.

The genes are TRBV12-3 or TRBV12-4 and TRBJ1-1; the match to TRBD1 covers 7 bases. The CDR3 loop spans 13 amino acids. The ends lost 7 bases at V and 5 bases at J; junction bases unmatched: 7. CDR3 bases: TGTGCCAGCACTACAGGGGTAGAGACTGAAGCTTTCTTT. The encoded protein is CASTTGVETEAFF.

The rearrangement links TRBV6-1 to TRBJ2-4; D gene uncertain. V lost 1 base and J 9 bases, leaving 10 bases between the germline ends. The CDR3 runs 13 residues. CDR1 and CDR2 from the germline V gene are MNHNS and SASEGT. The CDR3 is CASSEESSGIQYF. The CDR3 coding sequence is TGTGCCAGCAGTGAAGAGAGTTCGGGCATTCAGTACTTC.

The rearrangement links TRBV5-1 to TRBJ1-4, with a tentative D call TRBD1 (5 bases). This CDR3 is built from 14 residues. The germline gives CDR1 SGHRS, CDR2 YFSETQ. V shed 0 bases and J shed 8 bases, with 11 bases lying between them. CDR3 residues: CASSLVQGGEKLFF. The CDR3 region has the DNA TGCGCCAGCAGCTTGGTCCAGGGTGGGGAAAAACTGTTTTTT.

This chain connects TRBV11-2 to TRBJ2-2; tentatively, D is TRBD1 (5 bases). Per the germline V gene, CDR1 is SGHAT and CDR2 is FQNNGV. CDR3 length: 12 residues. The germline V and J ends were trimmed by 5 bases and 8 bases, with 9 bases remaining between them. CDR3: CASSPGWGELFF. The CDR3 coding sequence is TGTGCCAGCAGCCCAGGGTGGGGGGAGCTGTTTTTT.

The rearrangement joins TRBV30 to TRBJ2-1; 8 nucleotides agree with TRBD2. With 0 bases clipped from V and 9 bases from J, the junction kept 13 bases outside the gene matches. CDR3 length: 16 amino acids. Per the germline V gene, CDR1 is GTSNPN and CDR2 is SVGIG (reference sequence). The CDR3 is CAWSVVSSGHGGEQFF. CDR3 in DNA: TGTGCCTGGAGTGTTGTGTCTAGCGGGCATGGGGGTGAGCAGTTCTTC.

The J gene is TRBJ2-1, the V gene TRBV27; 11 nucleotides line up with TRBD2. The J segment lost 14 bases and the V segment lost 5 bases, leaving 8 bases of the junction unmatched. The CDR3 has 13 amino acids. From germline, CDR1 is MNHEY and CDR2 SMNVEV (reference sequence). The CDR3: CASSTSGGRSEFF. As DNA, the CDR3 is TGTGCCAGCAGTACTAGCGGGGGCCGCAGCGAGTTCTTC.

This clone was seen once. For the CDR3, the DNA is TGTGCCAGCAGCCCGGCAGGGCTTTCACCCCTCCACTTT. It codes for CASSPAGLSPLHF. V and J are TRBV11-2 and TRBJ1-6; D possibly corresponds to TRBD1 (5 bases). Germline loops: CDR1 SGHAT, CDR2 FQNNGV. Trimming stripped 5 bases from V and 9 bases from J, with 11 bases between. The CDR3 is 13 residues long.

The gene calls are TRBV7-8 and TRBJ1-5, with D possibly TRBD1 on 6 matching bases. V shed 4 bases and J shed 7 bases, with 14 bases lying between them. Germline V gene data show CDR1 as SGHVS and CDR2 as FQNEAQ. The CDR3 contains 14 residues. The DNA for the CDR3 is TGTGCCAGCAGCTCCCGAGACAGGTACCAGCCCCAGCATTTT. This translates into CASSSRDRYQPQHF.

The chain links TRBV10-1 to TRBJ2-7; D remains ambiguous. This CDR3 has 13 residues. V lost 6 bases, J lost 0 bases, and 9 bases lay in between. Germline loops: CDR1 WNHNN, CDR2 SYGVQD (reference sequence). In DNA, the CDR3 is TGCGCCAGCAGCTTTGACAACTCCTACGAGCAGTACTTC. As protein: CASSFDNSYEQYF.

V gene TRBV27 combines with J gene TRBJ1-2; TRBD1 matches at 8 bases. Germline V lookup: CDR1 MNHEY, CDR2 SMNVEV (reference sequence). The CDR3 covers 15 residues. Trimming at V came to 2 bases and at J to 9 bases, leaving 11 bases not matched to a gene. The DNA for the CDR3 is TGTGCCAGCAGTTTAGAAGGGACAGGAGGTTTCAGCTACACCTTC. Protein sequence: CASSLEGTGGFSYTF.

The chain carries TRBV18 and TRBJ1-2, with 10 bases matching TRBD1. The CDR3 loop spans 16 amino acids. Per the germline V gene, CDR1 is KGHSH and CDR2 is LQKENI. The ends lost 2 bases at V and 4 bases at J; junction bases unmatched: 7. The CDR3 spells CASSPIWGQGSYGYTF. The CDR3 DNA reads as TGTGCCAGCTCACCAATTTGGGGACAGGGGTCCTATGGCTACACCTTC.

CDR3 in amino acids: CASSFSGSDQPQHF. For the CDR3, the DNA is TGTGCCAGCAGCTTCTCAGGGTCTGATCAGCCCCAGCATTTT. The chain is built from TRBV7-2 and TRBJ1-5; D possibly corresponds to TRBD1 (5 bases). From germline, CDR1 is SGHTA and CDR2 FQGNSA. The CDR3 is made up of 14 amino acids. V was shortened by 3 bases and J by 5 bases, with 11 bases between the two germline ends.

This chain's CDR3 is CASSVGTGSTDTQYF. As DNA, the CDR3 is TGTGCCAGCAGCGTAGGGACAGGGAGCACAGATACGCAGTATTTT. This chain links TRBV5-8 with TRBJ2-3, with TRBD1 matching over 9 bases. V shed 4 bases, J shed 0 bases, and the junction held 3 bases outside the gene matches. This CDR3 region has 15 residues. The germline V gene encodes CDR1 SGHTS and CDR2 YDEGEE.

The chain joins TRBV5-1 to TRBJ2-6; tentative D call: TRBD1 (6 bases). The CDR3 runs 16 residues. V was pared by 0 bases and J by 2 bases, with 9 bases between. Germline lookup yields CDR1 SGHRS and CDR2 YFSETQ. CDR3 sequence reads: CASSLEAGAGANVLTF. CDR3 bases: TGCGCCAGCAGCTTGGAGGCAGGGGCTGGGGCCAACGTCCTGACTTTC.

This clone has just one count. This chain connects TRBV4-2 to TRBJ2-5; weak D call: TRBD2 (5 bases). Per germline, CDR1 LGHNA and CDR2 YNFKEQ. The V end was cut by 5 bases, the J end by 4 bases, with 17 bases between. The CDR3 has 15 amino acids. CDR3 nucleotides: TGTGCCAGCAGCGGTATAGGCTCCGCGGGAGAGACCCAGTACTTC. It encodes CASSGIGSAGETQYF.

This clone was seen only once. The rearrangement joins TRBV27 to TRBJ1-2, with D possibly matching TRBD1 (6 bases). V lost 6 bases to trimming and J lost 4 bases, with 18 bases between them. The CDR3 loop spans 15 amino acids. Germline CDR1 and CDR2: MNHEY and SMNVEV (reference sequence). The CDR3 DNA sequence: TGTGCCAGCAGGTCCCTGGTCGACAGGCGCTATGGCTACACCTTC. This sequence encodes CASRSLVDRRYGYTF.